The T cell receptor beta chain described here comes from a study of blood T cell repertoires in COVID-19. Adults between roughly 18 and 95 years of age took part from 20 to 25 US areas. CDR3 size: 14 residues. Germline V gene data show CDR1 as MGHRA and CDR2 as YSYEKL. With 0 bases removed from V and 8 bases from J, the gap between germline ends came to 8 bases. Original data processing: Amplification from reference gene primers served as the basis for estimated nucleated cell counts. Repertoires were generated with immunoSEQ multiplex PCR, while TCRdb's copy carries only in-frame clones and drops some. Clonal size and the V and J genes are those of that table, whereas D and trimming came from the DNA. Seen here are fewer than 400,000 clones, about 91% observed once, and the top ten hold just under 9%. This clone was seen a handful of times.

This clonotype was obtained from a woman younger than 30 who had recovered from COVID-19. The V gene is TRBV4-1, the J gene TRBJ1-6; no reliable D call. Material: PBMCs or T cells enriched from blood (not recorded which). CDR3: CASSQEGRDSPLHF. CDR3 nucleotides: TGCGCCAGCAGCCAAGAAGGGCGGGATTCACCCCTCCACTTT.